The 20 T cell receptor beta chains below all came from one sample that was sequenced in a study of blood T cell repertoires in COVID-19. The table came from immunoSEQ multiplex PCR; TCRdb's copy has only in-frame clones and leaves some out. The sample has about 190,000 clones, under 80% seen once; the top ten hold around 12%. The sequenced material came from peripheral blood. The receptors shown here come from a woman between 45 and 60 years old with acute or convalescent COVID-19.

The chain is built from TRBV18 and TRBJ2-7, with TRBD1 identical over 9 bases. The trim removed 3 bases at V and 3 bases at J, leaving 6 bases unmatched. Germline loops: CDR1 KGHSH, CDR2 LQKENI. This CDR3 region has 15 residues. The CDR3, as DNA: TGTGCCAGCTCACCGCGTCGACAGGGGGACTACGAGCAGTACTTC. This codes for CASSPRRQGDYEQYF.

This clone was observed a few times. V and J are TRBV15 and TRBJ1-4; 7 bases map to TRBD1. From germline, CDR1 is LNHNV and CDR2 YYDKDF (reference sequence). The CDR3 covers 17 residues. J lost 3 bases, V lost 1 base, and 8 bases had no gene match. CDR3 DNA: TGTGCCACCAGCAGAGGGGATAAGGGGGCCGCTAATGAAAAACTGTTTTTT. Protein product: CATSRGDKGAANEKLFF.

The V and J genes are TRBV13 and TRBJ2-2; 15 bases agree with TRBD2. Germline CDR1 PRHDT, CDR2 FYEKMQ (reference sequence). This CDR3 is 19 amino acids long. Trimming removed 3 bases from V and 0 bases from J; junction bases left unmatched: 5. CDR3 nucleotides: TGTGCCAGCAGCTTGGGTGGACTAGCGGGAGGGTCGAACACCGGGGAGCTGTTTTTT. The encoded protein is CASSLGGLAGGSNTGELFF. Supplemented by reference TRBV13 and TRBJ2-2, the full variable domain reads AAGVIQSPRHLIKEKRETATLKCYPIPRHDTVYWYQQGPGQDPQFLISFYEKMQSDKGSIPDRFSAQQFSDYHSELNMSSLELGDSALYFCASSLGGLAGGSNTGELFFGEGSRLTVL.

The chain joins TRBV18 to TRBJ2-1; the match to TRBD2 covers 8 bases. Germline lookup yields CDR1 KGHSH and CDR2 LQKENI. The CDR3 contains 18 residues. The V gene end was trimmed by 5 bases and the J gene end by 1 base; junction bases not matched to a gene: 13. CDR3: CASSSTRVSGTSYNEQFF. CDR3 DNA: TGTGCCAGCTCATCAACTCGGGTTAGCGGGACATCCTACAATGAGCAGTTCTTC. The whole variable domain, remainder taken from reference TRBV18 and TRBJ2-1, is NAGVMQNPRHLVRRRGQEARLRCSPMKGHSHVYWYRQLPEEGLKFMVYLQKENIIDESGMPKERFSAEFPKEGPSILRIQQVVRGDSAAYFCASSSTRVSGTSYNEQFFGPGTRLTVL.

The CDR3 nucleotides are TGTGCCAGCAGTGAAGAACAGGGGACCTACAATGAGCAGTTCTTC. The encoded protein is CASSEEQGTYNEQFF. The chain carries TRBV2 and TRBJ2-1; TRBD1 aligns across 7 bases. The CDR3 is 15 residues long. Germline-derived CDR1 and CDR2 are SNHLY and FYNNEI. J gave up 2 bases and V 1 base, and 2 bases lay outside the gene matches.

J is TRBJ2-3 and V is TRBV28; the D gene is possibly TRBD2 (6 bases). CDR1 is MDHEN, CDR2 SYDVKM, per germline. Trimming took 4 bases from V and 6 from J, leaving 14 bases between them. CDR3 length: 14 amino acids. The CDR3 DNA reads TGTGCCAGCAGTTCTGGAGGGGCTTCTGATACGCAGTATTTT. Amino acids: CASSSGGASDTQYF.

In this sample, this clone turned up once. Other DNA sequences in the same sample also yield this CDR3. The chain uses TRBV5-1 and TRBJ2-2; D not certain. This CDR3 has 15 residues. Germline CDR1 and CDR2: SGHRS and YFSETQ. Trimming took off 1 base at V and 1 base at J, with 8 bases between the two ends. In nucleotides, the CDR3 is TGCGCCAGCAGCTTGTCAGGTTTGAACACCGGGGAGCTGTTTTTT. Translation: CASSLSGLNTGELFF.

V usage is TRBV30 and J usage is TRBJ2-3; the match to TRBD2 covers 9 bases. In germline, CDR1 is GTSNPN, CDR2 SVGIG (reference sequence). V lost 4 bases and J lost 10; bases outside the gene matches: 12. The CDR3 has 14 residues. The CDR3 region has the DNA TGTGCCTGGAAGAGCGTTAGCGGGAGAGGCCCGCAGTATTTT. The encoded protein is CAWKSVSGRGPQYF.

The rearrangement links TRBV5-1 to TRBJ1-1; TRBD1 agrees at 9 bases. Germline CDR1 and CDR2: SGHRS and YFSETQ. This CDR3 has 15 residues. Trimming took 3 bases from V and 4 from J; bases not matched to a gene: 7. CDR3 sequence: CASSSSTGGPTEAFF. In nucleotides, the CDR3 is TGCGCCAGCAGCTCATCAACAGGGGGCCCCACTGAAGCTTTCTTT.

This chain joins TRBV12-3 or TRBV12-4 and TRBJ1-2; 8 bases line up with TRBD1. CDR3 length: 12 amino acids. In DNA, the CDR3 is TGTGCGACCCAGGGGGCGTTTGGGGGCTACACCTTC. Residues: CATQGAFGGYTF.

V and J are TRBV30 and TRBJ1-2, with 7 bases aligning to TRBD1. The V gene end was trimmed by 7 bases and the J gene end by 10 bases; junction bases not matched to a gene: 12. The CDR3 runs 12 residues. Germline V gene data show CDR1 as GTSNPN and CDR2 as SVGIG (reference sequence). Written as DNA, the CDR3 is TGTGCCTCGGGGGGACAGCCTAGGCCCTACACCTTC. Residues: CASGGQPRPYTF.

The genes are TRBV12-3 or TRBV12-4 and TRBJ2-7; D remains ambiguous. CDR3 length equals 11 residues. V shed 5 bases and J shed 7 bases, with 9 bases lying between them. The CDR3 DNA reads TGTGCCAGCAGTACGCTGCGGGAGCAGTACTTC. This sequence encodes CASSTLREQYF.

This rearrangement joins TRBV30 to TRBJ1-5; 7 bases are a match to TRBD1. Germline trimming cut 3 bases from V and 7 bases from J; bases unmatched to any gene: 12. The germline V gene encodes CDR1 GTSNPN and CDR2 SVGIG (reference sequence). This CDR3 is built from 15 residues. CDR3 sequence: CAWSLTGTGGQPQHF. Written as DNA, the CDR3 is TGTGCCTGGAGCCTGACAGGGACCGGCGGGCAGCCCCAGCATTTT.

The V gene is TRBV11-2, the J gene TRBJ2-1; 11 bases match TRBD2. Germline trimming cut 4 bases from V and 10 bases from J; bases unmatched to any gene: 9. This CDR3 is built from 15 residues. Per the germline V gene, CDR1 is SGHAT and CDR2 is FQNNGV. The CDR3 protein is CASSYSGGAMEEQFF. The CDR3 DNA reads TGTGCCAGCAGCTATAGCGGGGGGGCCATGGAGGAGCAGTTCTTC. Full variable domain (outside the CDR3, taken from reference TRBV11-2 and TRBJ2-1): EAGVAQSPRYKIIEKRQSVAFWCNPISGHATLYWYQQILGQGPKLLIQFQNNGVVDDSQLPKDRFSAERLKGVDSTLKIQPAKLEDSAVYLCASSYSGGAMEEQFFGPGTRLTVL.

The chain links TRBV19 to TRBJ2-2, with TRBD2 identical over 11 bases. CDR3 size: 20 residues. Germline-derived CDR1 and CDR2 are LNHDA and SQIVND (reference sequence). The V and J ends lost 6 bases and 1 base, in that order; junction bases with no gene match: 16. The CDR3 nucleotides are TGTGCCAGTAGCATATCCCCGGGACTAGCGGAACTAAAGAACACCGGGGAGCTGTTTTTT. Amino acids: CASSISPGLAELKNTGELFF.

This clone was recorded only once. This rearrangement joins TRBV5-5 to TRBJ1-3; possibly TRBD1 for D (6 bases). CDR1 SGHKS and CDR2 YYEKEE come from the germline V gene (reference sequence). Trimming removed 3 bases at V and 2 bases at J, with 12 bases between. This CDR3 has 15 amino acids. CDR3: CASSSGGGTGNTIYF. In nucleotides, the CDR3 is TGTGCCAGCAGCTCGGGAGGGGGGACTGGAAACACCATATATTTT.

The chain carries TRBV30 and TRBJ2-4; 12 nucleotides agree with TRBD1. The germline gives CDR1 GTSNPN, CDR2 SVGIG (reference sequence). V was pared by 1 base and J by 0 bases, with 10 bases of the junction left unmatched. The CDR3 consists of 19 residues. The CDR3 is CAWSGPGQGAPVAKNIQYF. In DNA form, the CDR3 reads TGTGCCTGGAGTGGACCGGGACAGGGGGCACCGGTAGCCAAAAACATTCAGTACTTC. The complete variable domain, with remaining parts taken from reference TRBV30 and TRBJ2-4, reads SQTIHQWPATLVQPVGSPLSLECTVEGTSNPNLYWYRQAAGRGLQLLFYSVGIGQISSEVPQNLSASRPQDRQFILSSKKLLLSDSGFYLCAWSGPGQGAPVAKNIQYFGAGTRLSVL.

The V gene is TRBV28, the J gene TRBJ1-5; D is undetermined. V was shortened by 7 bases and J by 4 bases, with 11 bases between the two germline ends. This CDR3 spans 13 amino acids. Germline-derived CDR1 and CDR2 are MDHEN and SYDVKM. The CDR3 DNA reads as TGTGCCAGCACCCTCCGGGGTAATCAGCCCCAGCATTTT. This translates into CASTLRGNQPQHF.

Comments on this clone: Other DNA variants within this sample encode the same CDR3. The chain couples TRBV18 to TRBJ1-3; no definite D call. The length of the CDR3 is 14 residues. Between the trimmed V and J ends, which lost 4 bases and 0 bases, there was a span of 7 bases. Germline CDR1 reads KGHSH; CDR2 reads LQKENI. This CDR3 reads CASSRGDSGNTIYF. CDR3 bases: TGTGCCAGCTCACGCGGTGACTCTGGAAACACCATATATTTT.

The gene calls are TRBV28 and TRBJ1-4; 7 bases line up with TRBD1. V trimming: 5 bases; J trimming: 6 bases; junction bases outside the gene matches: 6. This CDR3 is built from 14 residues. Germline-derived CDR1 and CDR2 are MDHEN and SYDVKM. CDR3 nucleotides: TGTGCCAGCAGTGAACAGGGGTTTTATGAAAAACTGTTTTTT. Amino acids: CASSEQGFYEKLFF.